These 10 T cell receptor beta chains were sequenced from one sample in a study of CD8 T cells in Susac syndrome (dated by TCRdb to about 2019). The library was prepared using the immunoSEQ multiplex PCR assay. RNA was extracted with the RNeasy kit and roughly 0.45 to 1 ug was reverse transcribed using random hexamers. TCRdb itself trimmed the public reads at Q25 with fastp, ran MiXCR and retained productive beta chains. Rows with one shared CDR3 protein collapse into an entry with the most common genes and DNA. A total of 150,000 to 200,000 distinct CDR3 sequences appear in this sample, over 85% of them only once. The top ten hold 0.11% to 0.15% of the sample. Sequenced: CD4+ T cells from PBMCs. These receptors all come from a human donor in good health.

This rearrangement joins TRBV24-1 to TRBJ2-1, with 11 bases that match TRBD1. V dropped 3 bases and J dropped 0; count of bases not matched to a gene: 0. The germline gives CDR1 KGHDR, CDR2 SFDVKD. This CDR3 is 16 amino acids long. The CDR3 region has the DNA TGTGCCACCAGTGATGGACAGGGGGCCTCCTACAATGAGCAGTTCTTC. Protein sequence: CATSDGQGASYNEQFF.

The CDR3 nucleotides are TGTGCCAGCAGTCCCAGGGGATTCTATGGCTACACCTTC. Protein sequence: CASSPRGFYGYTF. This rearrangement joins TRBV12-3 or TRBV12-4 to TRBJ1-2; D is perhaps TRBD1 (6 bases). The CDR3 covers 13 residues. With 5 bases removed from V and 4 bases from J, the gap between germline ends came to 11 bases.

The chain links TRBV29-1 to TRBJ2-7, with D possibly TRBD2 on 7 matching bases. The length of the CDR3 is 13 residues. Per the germline V gene, CDR1 is SQVTM and CDR2 is ANQGSEA. V was cut by 4 bases and J by 5 bases, with 15 bases left in between. The CDR3, as DNA: TGCAGCGTTGTAGTGGGGGGGCTGGACGAGCAGTACTTC. Translated, it gives CSVVVGGLDEQYF.

The rearrangement links TRBV27 to TRBJ2-7, with D tentatively TRBD1 (5 bases). V lost 3 bases to trimming and J lost 5 bases, with 17 bases between them. The length of the CDR3 is 15 residues. CDR1 and CDR2 (germline): MNHEY, SMNVEV (reference sequence). CDR3 amino acids: CASSLFKGAPDEQYF. Here the CDR3 DNA reads TGTGCCAGCAGTTTGTTCAAAGGGGCCCCCGACGAGCAGTACTTC.

The gene calls are TRBV29-1 and TRBJ2-1, with 10 nucleotides matching TRBD2. Per the germline V gene, CDR1 is SQVTM and CDR2 is ANQGSEA. The CDR3 runs to 15 residues. With 7 bases clipped from V and 4 bases from J, the junction kept 10 bases outside the gene matches. DNA of the CDR3: TGCAGCGCCCTGGGGCTAGCGGGGGCTTACAATGAGCAGTTCTTC. Encoded protein: CSALGLAGAYNEQFF.

The chain employs TRBV15 and TRBJ2-5, with 11 bases lining up with TRBD1. Looked up from germline, CDR1 is LNHNV and CDR2 is YYDKDF (reference sequence). J was trimmed by 5 bases and V by 0 bases; bases with no gene match: 5. This CDR3 spans 16 amino acids. Here the CDR3 DNA reads TGTGCCACCAGCAGAGAAGGACAGGGGGCCCGGGAGACCCAGTACTTC. Amino acids: CATSREGQGARETQYF.

The V call is TRBV3-1, the J call TRBJ2-7; TRBD2 matches 10 bases. The ends lost 1 base at V and 3 bases at J; junction bases unmatched: 0. The CDR3 loop spans 14 amino acids. Germline assignment: CDR1 LGHDT and CDR2 YNNKEL (reference sequence). CDR3 sequence: CASSQASGGYEQYF. The CDR3 nucleotides read TGTGCCAGCAGCCAAGCTAGCGGGGGCTACGAGCAGTACTTC.

The CDR3 spells CSALLGPEQYF. The DNA of the CDR3 is TGCAGTGCTCTACTAGGTCCCGAGCAGTACTTC. The V gene is TRBV20-1, the J gene TRBJ2-7; tentative D call: TRBD2 (5 bases). Deletions cut 5 bases from V and 6 bases from J, with 11 bases between. The CDR3 length is 11 residues. Germline V gene lookup returns CDR1 DFQATT and CDR2 SNEGSKA (reference sequence).

V and J are TRBV4-2 and TRBJ1-5; D possibly corresponds to TRBD1 (6 bases). The CDR3 is 18 amino acids. Trimming cost V 4 bases and J 2 bases, with 21 bases left between them. The V gene's germline CDR1 is LGHNA and CDR2 YNFKEQ. CDR3 region: CASSLDRPGDFGNQPQHF. The DNA of the CDR3 is TGTGCCAGCAGCCTCGACAGGCCGGGGGATTTTGGCAATCAGCCCCAGCATTTT.

J is TRBJ2-7 and V is TRBV20-1; D remains unclear. The CDR3 length is 9 residues. Germline loops: CDR1 DFQATT, CDR2 SNEGSKA (reference sequence). The CDR3 spells CSPPHEQYF. Here the CDR3 DNA reads TGCAGCCCACCCCACGAGCAGTACTTC.